Reported below is one T cell receptor beta chain. Antigen unknown. This entry is derived from a study of T cells after posttransplantation cyclophosphamide. Study observations and caveats: Tissue-infiltrating T cells from skin or gut overlapped little with blood T cells. Recipient CMV seropositivity and CMV reactivation strongly tracked TRB clonality.

Sequencing was performed with immunoSEQ multiplex PCR; in TCRdb, only in-frame clones are kept and a portion is missing. Counted here are some 5,700 clones, more than 95% occurring once; the ten biggest clones make up about 0.9%. Sequenced: memory CD4+ T cells sorted from PBMCs. This clonotype was obtained from a man aged 40-49 years in good health, CMV-negative, and a related stem cell transplant donor.

The CDR3 sequence is CASSKTGPYEQYF. CDR3 DNA: TGTGCCAGCAGTAAAACAGGCCCATACGAGCAGTACTTC. The rearrangement links TRBV6-1 to TRBJ2-7; TRBD1 might be the D (5 bases). Looked up from germline, CDR1 is MNHNS and CDR2 is SASEGT. Between the trimmed V and J ends, which lost 5 bases and 4 bases, there was a span of 12 bases. This CDR3 contains 13 residues.